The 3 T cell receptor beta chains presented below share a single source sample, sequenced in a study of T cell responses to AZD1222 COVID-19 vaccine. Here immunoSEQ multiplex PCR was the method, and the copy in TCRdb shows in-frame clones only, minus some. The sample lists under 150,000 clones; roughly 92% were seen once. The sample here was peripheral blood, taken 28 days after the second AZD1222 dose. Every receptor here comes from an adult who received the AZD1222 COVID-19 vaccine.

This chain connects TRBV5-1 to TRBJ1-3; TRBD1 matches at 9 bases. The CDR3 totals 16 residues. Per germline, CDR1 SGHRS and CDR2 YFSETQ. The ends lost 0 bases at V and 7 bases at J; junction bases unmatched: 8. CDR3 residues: CASSLGGQGFGNTIYF. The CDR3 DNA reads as TGCGCCAGCAGCTTGGGGGGACAGGGCTTCGGGAACACCATATATTTT.

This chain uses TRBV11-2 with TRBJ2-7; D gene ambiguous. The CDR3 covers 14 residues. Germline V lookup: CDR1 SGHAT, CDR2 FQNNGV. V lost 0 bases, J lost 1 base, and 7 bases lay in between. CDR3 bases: TGTGCCAGCAGCTTAGATCTGGTTTCCTACGAGCAGTACTTC. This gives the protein CASSLDLVSYEQYF.

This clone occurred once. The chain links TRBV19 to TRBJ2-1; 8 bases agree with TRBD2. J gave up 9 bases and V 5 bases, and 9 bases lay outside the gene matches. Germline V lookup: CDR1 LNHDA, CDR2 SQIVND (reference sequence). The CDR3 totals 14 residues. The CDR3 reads CASSARGGRAEQFF. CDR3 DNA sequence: TGTGCCAGTAGTGCCCGGGGGGGTCGTGCTGAGCAGTTCTTC.